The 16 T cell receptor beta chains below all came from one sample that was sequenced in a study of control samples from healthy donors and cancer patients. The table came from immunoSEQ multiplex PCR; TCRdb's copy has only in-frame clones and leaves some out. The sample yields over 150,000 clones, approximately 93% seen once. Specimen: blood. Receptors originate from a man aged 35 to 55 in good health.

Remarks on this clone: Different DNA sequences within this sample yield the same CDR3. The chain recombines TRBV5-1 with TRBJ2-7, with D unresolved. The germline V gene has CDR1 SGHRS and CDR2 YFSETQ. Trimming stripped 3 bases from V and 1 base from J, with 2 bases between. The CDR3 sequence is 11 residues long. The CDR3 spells CASSSSYEQYF. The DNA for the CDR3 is TGCGCCAGCAGCTCTTCCTACGAGCAGTACTTC.

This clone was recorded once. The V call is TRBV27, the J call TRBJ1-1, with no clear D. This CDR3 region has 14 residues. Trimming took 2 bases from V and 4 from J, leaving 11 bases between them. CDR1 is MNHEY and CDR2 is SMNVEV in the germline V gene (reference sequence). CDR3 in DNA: TGTGCCAGCAGTTTAGGTACGGGAGGCACTGAAGCTTTCTTT. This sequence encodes CASSLGTGGTEAFF.

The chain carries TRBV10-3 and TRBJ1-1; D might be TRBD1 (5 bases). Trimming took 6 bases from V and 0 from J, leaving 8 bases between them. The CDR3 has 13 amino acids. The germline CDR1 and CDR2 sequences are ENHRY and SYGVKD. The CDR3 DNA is TGTGCCATCAGGGGACTCCTGAACACTGAAGCTTTCTTT. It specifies CAIRGLLNTEAFF.

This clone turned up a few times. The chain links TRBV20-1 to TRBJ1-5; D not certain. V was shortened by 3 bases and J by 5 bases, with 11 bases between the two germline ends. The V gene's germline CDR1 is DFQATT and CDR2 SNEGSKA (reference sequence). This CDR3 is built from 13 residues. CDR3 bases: TGCAGTGCTAGTCTAGGGTATTATCAGCCCCAGCATTTT. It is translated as CSASLGYYQPQHF.

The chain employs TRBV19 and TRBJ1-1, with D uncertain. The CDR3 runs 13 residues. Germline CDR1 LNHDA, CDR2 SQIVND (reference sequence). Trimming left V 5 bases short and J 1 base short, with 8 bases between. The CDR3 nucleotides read TGTGCCAGTAGTCTGGGCCGGAACACTGAAGCTTTCTTT. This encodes CASSLGRNTEAFF.

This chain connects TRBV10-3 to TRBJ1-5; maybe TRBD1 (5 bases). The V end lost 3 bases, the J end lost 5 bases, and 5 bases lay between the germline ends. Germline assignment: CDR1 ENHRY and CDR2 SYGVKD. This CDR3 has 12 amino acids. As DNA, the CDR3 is TGTGCCATCAGTGAAGGGGATCAGCCCCAGCATTTT. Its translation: CAISEGDQPQHF.

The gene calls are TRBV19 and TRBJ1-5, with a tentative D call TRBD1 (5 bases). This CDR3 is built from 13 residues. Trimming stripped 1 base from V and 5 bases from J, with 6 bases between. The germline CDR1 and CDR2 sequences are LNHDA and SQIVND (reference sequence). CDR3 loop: CASSIGGDQPQHF. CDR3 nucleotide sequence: TGTGCCAGTAGTATAGGGGGCGATCAGCCCCAGCATTTT.

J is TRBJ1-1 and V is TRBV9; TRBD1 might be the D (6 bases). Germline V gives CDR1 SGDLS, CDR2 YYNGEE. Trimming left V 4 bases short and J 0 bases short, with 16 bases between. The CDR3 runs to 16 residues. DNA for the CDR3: TGTGCCAGCAGCTCGTCCGGGACACAGATGAACACTGAAGCTTTCTTT. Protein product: CASSSSGTQMNTEAFF.

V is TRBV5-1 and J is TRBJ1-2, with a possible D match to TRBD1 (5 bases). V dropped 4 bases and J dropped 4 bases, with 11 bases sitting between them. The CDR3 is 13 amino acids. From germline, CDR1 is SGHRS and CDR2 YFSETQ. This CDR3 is CASSPDTVYGYTF. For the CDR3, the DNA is TGCGCCAGCAGCCCGGACACTGTCTATGGCTACACCTTC. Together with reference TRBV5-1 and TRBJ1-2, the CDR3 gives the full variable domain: KAGVTQTPRYLIKTRGQQVTLSCSPISGHRSVSWYQQTPGQGLQFLFEYFSETQRNKGNFPGRFSGRQFSNSRSEMNVSTLELGDSALYLCASSPDTVYGYTFGSGTRLTVV.

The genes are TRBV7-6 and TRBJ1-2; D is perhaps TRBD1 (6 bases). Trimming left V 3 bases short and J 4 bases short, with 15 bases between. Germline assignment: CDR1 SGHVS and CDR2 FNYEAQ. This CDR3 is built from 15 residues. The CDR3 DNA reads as TGTGCCAGCAGCTTGGAGGGGGGTAGTGGCTATGGCTACACCTTC. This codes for CASSLEGGSGYGYTF.

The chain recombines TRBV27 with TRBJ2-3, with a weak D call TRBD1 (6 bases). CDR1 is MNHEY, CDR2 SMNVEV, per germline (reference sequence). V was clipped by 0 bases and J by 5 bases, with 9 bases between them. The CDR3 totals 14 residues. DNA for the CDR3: TGTGCCAGCAGTTTATCGCCAGGGGTAGATACGCAGTATTTT. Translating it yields CASSLSPGVDTQYF.

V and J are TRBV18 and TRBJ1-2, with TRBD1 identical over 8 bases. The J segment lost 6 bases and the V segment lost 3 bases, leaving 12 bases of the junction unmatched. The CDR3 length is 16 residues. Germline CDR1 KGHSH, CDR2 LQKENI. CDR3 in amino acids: CASSPADRGGIDGYTF. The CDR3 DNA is TGTGCCAGCTCACCGGCCGACAGGGGTGGCATTGATGGCTACACCTTC.

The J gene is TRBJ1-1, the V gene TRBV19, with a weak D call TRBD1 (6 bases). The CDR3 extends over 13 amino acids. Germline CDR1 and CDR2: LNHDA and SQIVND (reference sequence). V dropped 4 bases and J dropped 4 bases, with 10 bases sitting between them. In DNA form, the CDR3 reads TGTGCCAGTAGTAGAGGACAGATCACTGAAGCTTTCTTT. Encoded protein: CASSRGQITEAFF.

The CDR3 is CASSWDRDNSPLHF. The CDR3 DNA is TGTGCCAGCAGCTGGGACAGGGATAATTCACCCCTCCACTTT. The chain links TRBV13 to TRBJ1-6; TRBD1 aligns across 9 bases. The CDR3 runs to 14 residues. The germline CDR1 and CDR2 sequences are PRHDT and FYEKMQ (reference sequence). V lost 4 bases to trimming and J lost 5 bases; unmatched junction nucleotides: 0.

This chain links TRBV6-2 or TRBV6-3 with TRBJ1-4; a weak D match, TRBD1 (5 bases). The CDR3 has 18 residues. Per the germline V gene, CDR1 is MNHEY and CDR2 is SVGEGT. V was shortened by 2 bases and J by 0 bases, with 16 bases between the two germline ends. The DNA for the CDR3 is TGTGCCAGCAGTTACAGTATTCAGGGCGTTGCAACTAATGAAAAACTGTTTTTT. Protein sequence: CASSYSIQGVATNEKLFF.

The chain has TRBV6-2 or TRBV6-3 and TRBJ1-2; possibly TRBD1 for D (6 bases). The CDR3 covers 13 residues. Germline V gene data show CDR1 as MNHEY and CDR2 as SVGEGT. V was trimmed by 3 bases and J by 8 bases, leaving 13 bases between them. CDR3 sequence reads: CASSYFNRDGYTF. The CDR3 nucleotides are TGTGCCAGCAGTTATTTTAACAGGGACGGCTACACCTTC.